One sample yielded the 13 T cell receptor beta chains listed below, sequenced in a study of blood T cells in healthy people across ages. The second PCR ran about 6 to 12 cycles with a sample-barcoded 5' primer and J-beta primers. TCRdb fed the 5' RACE reads into MiXCR, producing one record per CDR3 protein. The table has some 1.4 million distinct CDR3 sequences, roughly 40% seen once. Sequencing was performed on blood. These receptors were obtained from a woman aged 18-29 years in good health.

This clonotype was counted between two and nine times. The V and J genes are TRBV6-1 and TRBJ2-5; 8 bases fit TRBD2. V lost 3 bases, J lost 4 bases, and 7 bases stayed unmatched. The germline gives CDR1 MNHNS, CDR2 SASEGT. CDR3 size: 15 residues. This CDR3 is CASSDIGGARETQYF. CDR3 bases: TGTGCCAGCAGTGATATCGGGGGGGCGAGAGAGACCCAGTACTTC.

The table lists this clonotype with many counts. The chain is built from TRBV11-2 and TRBJ2-5, with 7 bases lining up with TRBD2. The CDR3 is made up of 15 amino acids. Germline CDR1 and CDR2: SGHAT and FQNNGV. With 0 bases clipped from V and 1 base from J, the junction kept 2 bases outside the gene matches. CDR3 amino acids: CASSLERGFQETQYF. The CDR3 nucleotides are TGTGCCAGCAGCTTAGAGCGGGGGTTCCAAGAGACCCAGTACTTC.

The gene calls are TRBV6-2 or TRBV6-3 and TRBJ2-5; D remains ambiguous. The CDR3 consists of 14 residues. Germline-derived CDR1 and CDR2 are MNHEY and SVGEGT. V lost 1 base and J lost 1, with 7 bases in between. The CDR3 here is CASSYLTVQETQYF. In DNA, the CDR3 is TGTGCCAGCAGTTACTTAACTGTCCAAGAGACCCAGTACTTC.

Ten or more counts support this clonotype. CDR3 protein: CASSPGQLTDTQYF. CDR3 DNA: TGTGCCAGCAGCCCCGGACAGCTAACAGATACGCAGTATTTT. V gene TRBV18 combines with J gene TRBJ2-3; the D gene is possibly TRBD1 (6 bases). The length of the CDR3 is 14 residues. Germline V gene sequence: CDR1 KGHSH, CDR2 LQKENI. V lost 8 bases to trimming and J lost 3 bases, with 15 bases between them.

This chain uses TRBV6-1 with TRBJ2-4; no clear D. Germline CDR1 and CDR2: MNHNS and SASEGT. Trimming shortened V by 1 base and J by 13 bases, and 20 bases separated the two germline ends. The CDR3 sequence is 15 residues long. The CDR3 DNA reads as TGTGCCAGCAGTGAAGAGGCGAGGAGCTCCTACGGGCAGTACTTC. Its protein is CASSEEARSSYGQYF.

This chain links TRBV9 with TRBJ2-1; D uncertain. The CDR3 loop spans 17 amino acids. Germline CDR1 is SGDLS and CDR2 is YYNGEE. V dropped 4 bases and J dropped 0 bases, with 17 bases sitting between them. CDR3 sequence reads: CASSTRPSPSSYNEQFF. CDR3 coding DNA: TGTGCCAGCAGCACCCGCCCGTCTCCTAGCTCCTACAATGAGCAGTTCTTC.

This clonotype was observed at least ten times. The chain recombines TRBV2 with TRBJ1-2; D unresolved. The CDR3 length is 13 residues. Germline assignment: CDR1 SNHLY and CDR2 FYNNEI. The V and J ends lost 4 bases and 1 base respectively, with 7 bases between them. CDR3 sequence (DNA): TGTGCCAGCAGTGGAGGGCTTAACTATGGCTACACCTTC. This translates into CASSGGLNYGYTF.

V and J are TRBV5-1 and TRBJ1-2; possible D gene TRBD1, 5 bases. V lost 4 bases to trimming and J lost 6 bases, with 16 bases between them. The CDR3 extends over 14 amino acids. Germline lookup yields CDR1 SGHRS and CDR2 YFSETQ. CDR3 sequence (DNA): TGCGCCAGCAGCGTGATGGACGGCAGGGATGGCTACACCTTC. It yields the protein CASSVMDGRDGYTF.

The chain has TRBV2 and TRBJ2-7, with TRBD2 identical over 13 bases. The trim removed 7 bases at V and 10 bases at J, leaving 10 bases unmatched. The CDR3 length is 14 residues. Germline V gene lookup returns CDR1 SNHLY and CDR2 FYNNEI. The CDR3 reads CASTRLAGGSTQYF. CDR3 nucleotides: TGTGCCAGCACCAGACTAGCGGGGGGCTCAACCCAGTACTTC.

V is TRBV28 and J is TRBJ2-5, with TRBD2 identical over 14 bases. Trimming cost V 3 bases and J 0 bases; bases outside gene matches: 6. The V gene's germline CDR1 is MDHEN and CDR2 SYDVKM. The CDR3 spans 18 residues. The CDR3 loop reads CASSFLGLAGVNQETQYF. The CDR3 bases are TGTGCCAGCAGTTTCCTGGGACTAGCGGGGGTTAACCAAGAGACCCAGTACTTC.

V usage is TRBV27 and J usage is TRBJ2-7; D may be TRBD1 (6 bases). CDR3 size: 17 residues. Germline CDR1 reads MNHEY; CDR2 reads SMNVEV (reference sequence). Between the trimmed V and J ends, which lost 5 bases and 7 bases, there was a span of 27 bases. The CDR3 coding sequence is TGTGCCAGCAGTACCTTCCGAAAACAGGGCCGGGGCCGAGAGCAGTACTTC. This sequence encodes CASSTFRKQGRGREQYF.

J is TRBJ2-7 and V is TRBV9, with 8 bases aligning to TRBD2. Per the germline V gene, CDR1 is SGDLS and CDR2 is YYNGEE. The CDR3 is made up of 15 amino acids. With 4 bases clipped from V and 3 bases from J, the junction kept 9 bases outside the gene matches. As DNA, the CDR3 is TGTGCCAGCAGCCCTCGGGGTAGCGGGATCTACGAGCAGTACTTC. This translates into CASSPRGSGIYEQYF.

The CDR3 DNA reads TGTGCCAGCAGCTCGGGCCTCGACGAAATAGCTTTCTTT. It codes for CASSSGLDEIAFF. The V call is TRBV7-9, the J call TRBJ1-1; no definite D call. V lost 4 bases, J lost 10 bases, and 16 bases lay in between. Germline V gene data show CDR1 as SEHNR and CDR2 as FQNEAQ (reference sequence). The CDR3 runs to 13 residues. The entire variable domain, with the rest obtained from reference TRBV7-9 and TRBJ1-1, is as follows: DTGVSQNPRHKITKRGQNVTFRCDPISEHNRLYWYRQTLGQGPEFLTYFQNEAQLEKSRLLSDRFSAERPKGSFSTLEIQRTEQGDSAMYLCASSSGLDEIAFFGQGTRLTVV.